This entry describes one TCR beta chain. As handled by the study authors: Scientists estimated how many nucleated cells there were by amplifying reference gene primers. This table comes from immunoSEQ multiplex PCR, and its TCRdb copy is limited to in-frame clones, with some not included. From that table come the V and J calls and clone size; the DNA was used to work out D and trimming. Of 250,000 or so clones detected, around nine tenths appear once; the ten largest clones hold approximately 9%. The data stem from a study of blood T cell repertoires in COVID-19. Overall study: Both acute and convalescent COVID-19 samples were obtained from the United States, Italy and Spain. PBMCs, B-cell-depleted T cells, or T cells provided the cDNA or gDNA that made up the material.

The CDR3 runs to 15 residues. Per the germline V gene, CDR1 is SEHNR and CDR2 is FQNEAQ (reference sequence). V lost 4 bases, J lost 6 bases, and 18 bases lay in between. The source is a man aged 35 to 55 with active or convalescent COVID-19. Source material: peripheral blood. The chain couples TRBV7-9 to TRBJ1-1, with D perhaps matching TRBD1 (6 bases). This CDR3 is CASSSTAGVLSEAFF. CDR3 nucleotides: TGTGCCAGCAGCTCCACCGCAGGGGTCCTTTCTGAAGCTTTCTTT.